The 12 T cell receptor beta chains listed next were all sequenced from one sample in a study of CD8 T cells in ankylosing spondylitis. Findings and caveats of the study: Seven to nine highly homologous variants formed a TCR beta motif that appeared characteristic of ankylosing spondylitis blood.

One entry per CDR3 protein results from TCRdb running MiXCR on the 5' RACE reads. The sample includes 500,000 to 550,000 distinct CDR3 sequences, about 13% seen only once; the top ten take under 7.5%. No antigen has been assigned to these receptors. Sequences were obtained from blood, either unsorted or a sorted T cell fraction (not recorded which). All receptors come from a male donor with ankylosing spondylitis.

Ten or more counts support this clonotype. The CDR3 protein is CAISEGDTYNEQFF. CDR3 nucleotides: TGTGCCATCAGTGAGGGGGACACTTACAATGAGCAGTTCTTC. This chain connects TRBV10-3 to TRBJ2-1; D is possibly TRBD1 (6 bases). The V gene's germline CDR1 is ENHRY and CDR2 SYGVKD. The V and J ends lost 2 bases and 4 bases respectively, with 9 bases between them. This CDR3 region has 14 residues.

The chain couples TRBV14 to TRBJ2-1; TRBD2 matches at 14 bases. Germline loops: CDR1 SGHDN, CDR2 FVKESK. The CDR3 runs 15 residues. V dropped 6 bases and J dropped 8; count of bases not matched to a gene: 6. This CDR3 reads CASRPGTSGSHEQFF. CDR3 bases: TGTGCCAGCAGACCCGGGACTAGCGGGAGCCATGAGCAGTTCTTC. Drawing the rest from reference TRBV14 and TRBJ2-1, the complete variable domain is EAGVTQFPSHSVIEKGQTVTLRCDPISGHDNLYWYRRVMGKEIKFLLHFVKESKQDESGMPNNRFLAERTGGTYSTLKVQPAELEDSGVYFCASRPGTSGSHEQFFGPGTRLTVL.

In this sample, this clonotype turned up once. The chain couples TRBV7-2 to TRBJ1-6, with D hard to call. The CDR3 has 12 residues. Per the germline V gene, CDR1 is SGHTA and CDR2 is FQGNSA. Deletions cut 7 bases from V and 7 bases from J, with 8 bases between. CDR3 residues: CASKQQNSPLHF. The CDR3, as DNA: TGTGCCAGCAAACAGCAAAATTCACCCCTCCACTTT.

Here the CDR3 reads CSARDPARGTQYF. CDR3 DNA sequence: TGCAGTGCTAGAGACCCGGCCCGGGGGACCCAGTACTTC. The gene calls are TRBV20-1 and TRBJ2-5, with a weak D call TRBD2 (5 bases). CDR3 length: 13 amino acids. Trimming removed 0 bases at V and 7 bases at J, with 12 bases between. Looked up from germline, CDR1 is DFQATT and CDR2 is SNEGSKA (reference sequence).

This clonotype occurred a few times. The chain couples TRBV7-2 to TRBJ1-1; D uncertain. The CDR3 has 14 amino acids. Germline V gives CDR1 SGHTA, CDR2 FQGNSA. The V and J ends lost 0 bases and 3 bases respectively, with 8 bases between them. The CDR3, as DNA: TGTGCCAGCAGCTTAGCGACCACATACACTGAAGCTTTCTTT. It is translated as CASSLATTYTEAFF.

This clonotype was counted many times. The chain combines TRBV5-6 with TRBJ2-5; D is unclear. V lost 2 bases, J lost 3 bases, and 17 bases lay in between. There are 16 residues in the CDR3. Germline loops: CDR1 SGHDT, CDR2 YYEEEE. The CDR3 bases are TGTGCCAGCAGCTTAAGTGGGGATCCAGCAGAAGAGACCCAGTACTTC. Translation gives CASSLSGDPAEETQYF. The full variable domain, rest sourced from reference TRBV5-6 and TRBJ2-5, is DAGVTQSPTHLIKTRGQQVTLRCSPKSGHDTVSWYQQALGQGPQFIFQYYEEEERQRGNFPDRFSGHQFPNYSSELNVNALLLGDSALYLCASSLSGDPAEETQYFGPGTRLLVL.

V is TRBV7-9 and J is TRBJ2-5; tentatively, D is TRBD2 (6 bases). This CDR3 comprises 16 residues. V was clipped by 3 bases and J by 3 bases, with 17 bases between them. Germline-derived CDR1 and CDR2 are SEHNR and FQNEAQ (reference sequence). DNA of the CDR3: TGTGCCAGCAGCTTCCCCGGGACTTCAGTAGAAGAGACCCAGTACTTC. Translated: CASSFPGTSVEETQYF.

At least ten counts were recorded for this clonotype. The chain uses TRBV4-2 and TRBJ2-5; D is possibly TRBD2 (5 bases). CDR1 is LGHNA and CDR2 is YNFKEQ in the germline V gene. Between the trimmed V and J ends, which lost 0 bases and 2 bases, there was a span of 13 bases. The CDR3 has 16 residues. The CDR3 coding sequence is TGTGCCAGCAGCCAAGACTTCGGCGGGTATCAAGAGACCCAGTACTTC. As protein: CASSQDFGGYQETQYF.

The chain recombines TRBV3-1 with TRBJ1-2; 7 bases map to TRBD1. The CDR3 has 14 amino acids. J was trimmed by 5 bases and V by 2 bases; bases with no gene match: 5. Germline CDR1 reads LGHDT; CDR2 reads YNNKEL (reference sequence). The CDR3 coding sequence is TGTGCCAGCAGCCAACTTACAGGGGTTTATGGCTACACCTTC. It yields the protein CASSQLTGVYGYTF.

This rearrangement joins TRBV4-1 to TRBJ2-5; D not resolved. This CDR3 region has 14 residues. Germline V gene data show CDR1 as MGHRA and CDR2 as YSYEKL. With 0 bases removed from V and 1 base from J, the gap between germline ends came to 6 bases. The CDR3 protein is CASSQDSSQETQYF. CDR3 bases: TGCGCCAGCAGCCAAGACAGCTCCCAAGAGACCCAGTACTTC.

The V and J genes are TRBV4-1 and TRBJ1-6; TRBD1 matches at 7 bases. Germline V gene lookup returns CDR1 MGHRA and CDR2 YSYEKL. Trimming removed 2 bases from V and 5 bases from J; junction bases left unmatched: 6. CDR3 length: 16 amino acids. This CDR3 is CASSQRPGTDNSPLHF. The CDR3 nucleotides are TGCGCCAGCAGCCAAAGACCCGGGACAGATAATTCACCCCTCCACTTT.

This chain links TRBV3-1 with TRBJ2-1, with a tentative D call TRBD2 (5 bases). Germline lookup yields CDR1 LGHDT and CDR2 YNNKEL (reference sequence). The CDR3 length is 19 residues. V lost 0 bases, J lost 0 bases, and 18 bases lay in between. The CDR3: CASSQDIGRGPISYNEQFF. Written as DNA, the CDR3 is TGTGCCAGCAGCCAAGATATAGGGAGAGGACCGATCTCCTACAATGAGCAGTTCTTC.